This passage covers 28 T cell receptor beta chains from one sample sequenced in a study of T cells in Graves' hyperthyroidism and ophthalmopathy (dated by TCRdb to about 2019). The library relied on multiplex PCR. Sequencing relied on an Illumina HiSeq 2000. Amplification of TCR beta CDR3 regions was carried out from RNA transcripts. The TCR CDR3 was subjected to a first round of RT-PCR using the HTBI primer set and the Qiagen OneStep RT-PCR kit. In TCRdb, the public reads were trimmed at Q25 with fastp and aligned with MiXCR, with productive beta chains retained. For every CDR3 protein sequence, its rows merge into one entry that carries the most common genes and DNA. This sample has some 490,000 distinct CDR3 sequences in its table, and under 25% of those were observed once. The ten largest account for 49% of the sample. The sequenced sample was blood. The source is a woman aged 70-85 years with Graves' ophthalmopathy.

This clonotype came up many times. The rearrangement joins TRBV30 to TRBJ2-1; D gene ambiguous. V was shortened by 2 bases and J by 3 bases, with 8 bases between the two germline ends. CDR3 size: 13 residues. Germline V gene lookup returns CDR1 GTSNPN and CDR2 SVGIG (reference sequence). CDR3 protein: CAWSRASYNEQFF. CDR3 nucleotide sequence: TGTGCCTGGAGTCGAGCTAGCTACAATGAGCAGTTCTTC.

The chain links TRBV6-2 or TRBV6-3 to TRBJ1-6, with no clear D. Trimming stripped 0 bases from V and 14 bases from J, with 14 bases between. CDR3 size: 14 residues. Looked up from germline, CDR1 is MNHEY and CDR2 is SVGEGT. The DNA of the CDR3 is TGTGCCAGCAGTTACTCGACCCCTCCCGAGTCCCTCCACTTT. Translation gives CASSYSTPPESLHF.

The V call is TRBV7-9, the J call TRBJ2-5, with D maybe TRBD2 (5 bases). The ends were cut back, 10 bases at V and 2 bases at J, with 14 bases in the middle. The CDR3 sequence is 13 residues long. Germline-derived CDR1 and CDR2 are SEHNR and FQNEAQ (reference sequence). As DNA, the CDR3 is TGTGCCACCCAACGAGGGAGTCAAGAGACCCAGTACTTC. Its translation is CATQRGSQETQYF.

This clonotype was seen a handful of times. The CDR3 sequence: CATSGHNQPQHF. CDR3 in DNA: TGTGCCACCTCAGGGCACAATCAGCCCCAGCATTTT. The chain carries TRBV19 and TRBJ1-5, with D perhaps matching TRBD1 (5 bases). The CDR3 covers 12 residues. In germline, CDR1 is LNHDA, CDR2 SQIVND (reference sequence). Trimming cost V 10 bases and J 3 bases, with 10 bases left between them.

This chain joins TRBV7-6 and TRBJ2-5; 11 positions agree with TRBD1. Germline V gene lookup returns CDR1 SGHVS and CDR2 FNYEAQ. Losses at the gene ends were 0 bases for V and 4 bases for J; bases not matched to a gene: 4. The CDR3 sequence is 16 residues long. CDR3 sequence reads: CASSLAGQGVRETQYF. The CDR3 DNA sequence: TGTGCCAGCAGCTTAGCGGGACAGGGGGTCCGAGAGACCCAGTACTTC.

V is TRBV5-1 and J is TRBJ2-1, with TRBD1 matching 7 bases. Germline CDR1 SGHRS, CDR2 YFSETQ. This CDR3 is 15 amino acids long. The ends lost 5 bases at V and 7 bases at J; junction bases unmatched: 12. CDR3 sequence (DNA): TGCGCCAGCAGTCACGACAGGGAGATTGGGAATGAGCAGTTCTTC. This encodes CASSHDREIGNEQFF.

In this sample, this clonotype turned up many times. J is TRBJ1-1 and V is TRBV12-3 or TRBV12-4; no clear D gene. The CDR3 totals 12 residues. V was trimmed by 6 bases and J by 0 bases, leaving 5 bases between them. In DNA, the CDR3 is TGTGCCAGCAGCTACATGAACACTGAAGCTTTCTTT. Encoded protein: CASSYMNTEAFF.

V is TRBV20-1 and J is TRBJ2-7, with TRBD2 identical over 13 bases. Germline CDR1 reads DFQATT; CDR2 reads SNEGSKA (reference sequence). The CDR3 is 15 amino acids. The ends lost 6 bases at V and 0 bases at J; junction bases unmatched: 5. CDR3 protein: CSARGLAGSSYEQYF. In DNA, the CDR3 is TGCAGTGCCAGGGGACTAGCGGGGAGCTCCTACGAGCAGTACTTC.

The rearrangement links TRBV9 to TRBJ1-1; no firm D call. The CDR3 is 13 amino acids. Germline CDR1 is SGDLS and CDR2 is YYNGEE. Between the trimmed V and J ends, which lost 2 bases and 4 bases, there was a span of 9 bases. CDR3 protein: CASSVTLGTEAFF. The CDR3 nucleotides are TGTGCCAGCAGCGTGACATTGGGCACTGAAGCTTTCTTT.

Notes on this clonotype: This may be a read error, as it is one base from a much larger clone. The genes are TRBV15 and TRBJ1-4; D gene unclear. The V and J ends lost 1 base and 3 bases respectively, with 12 bases between them. This CDR3 comprises 16 residues. Germline V lookup: CDR1 LNHNV, CDR2 YYDKDF (reference sequence). CDR3 coding DNA: TGTGCCACCAGCAGAGGATTAGGGTCTTCTAATGAAAAACTGTTTTTT. Its protein product is CATSRGLGSSNEKLFF.

This clonotype occurred a few times. The rearrangement uses TRBV6-2 or TRBV6-3 and TRBJ1-2; D not certain. Per germline, CDR1 MNHEY and CDR2 SVGEGT. With 6 bases removed from V and 2 bases from J, the gap between germline ends came to 7 bases. This CDR3 is 12 amino acids long. The CDR3 sequence: CASRHGNYGYTF. The CDR3 DNA reads as TGTGCCAGCAGACACGGGAACTATGGCTACACCTTC.

This clonotype has only a few counts. The CDR3 DNA reads as TGTGCCACCAGCAGGGGACTAGCGGGAGTTAGCTCCTACAATGAGCAGTTCTTC. It encodes CATSRGLAGVSSYNEQFF. The genes are TRBV15 and TRBJ2-1; TRBD2 matches 14 bases. Trimming cost V 3 bases and J 0 bases; bases outside gene matches: 4. CDR1 is LNHNV, CDR2 YYDKDF, per germline (reference sequence). The CDR3 has 18 residues.

This clonotype was picked up a small number of times. One junction end disagrees with the germline gene, perhaps due to a read error. This chain connects TRBV7-7 to TRBJ2-5; D possibly corresponds to TRBD1 (5 bases). The CDR3 covers 12 residues. CDR1 and CDR2 from the germline V gene are SSHAT and FNYEAQ (reference sequence). DNA for the CDR3: TGTGCTAGCAGCCCCAAGGGGGAGACCCAGTACTTC. It encodes CASSPKGETQYF.

CDR3 DNA: TGTGCCAGCAGTTACCGAGACGGTCAACTAGCGCAATTCTACGAGCAGTACTTC. It encodes CASSYRDGQLAQFYEQYF. V and J are TRBV6-2 or TRBV6-3 and TRBJ2-7; TRBD2 aligns across 7 bases. Germline V gene lookup returns CDR1 MNHEY and CDR2 SVGEGT. V dropped 2 bases and J dropped 3; count of bases not matched to a gene: 16. The CDR3 extends over 18 amino acids.

This clonotype has just a few counts. J is TRBJ2-1 and V is TRBV5-1; 7 bases are a match to TRBD2. This CDR3 contains 15 residues. Germline V gene lookup returns CDR1 SGHRS and CDR2 YFSETQ. The trim removed 0 bases at V and 7 bases at J, leaving 7 bases unmatched. CDR3 coding DNA: TGCGCCAGCAGCTTGGCGACGGGAGGAGGGAATGAGCAGTTCTTC. Amino acids: CASSLATGGGNEQFF.

The chain combines TRBV9 with TRBJ2-7, with a tentative D call TRBD2 (5 bases). Germline-derived CDR1 and CDR2 are SGDLS and YYNGEE. With 2 bases removed from V and 4 bases from J, the gap between germline ends came to 13 bases. The CDR3 spans 14 residues. The CDR3 DNA reads TGTGCCAGCAGCGTGGATAGCGAACAATACGAGCAGTACTTC. Its protein is CASSVDSEQYEQYF.

The chain recombines TRBV6-1 with TRBJ2-7, with D hard to call. Germline loops: CDR1 MNHNS, CDR2 SASEGT. With 4 bases removed from V and 3 bases from J, the gap between germline ends came to 10 bases. The CDR3 length is 13 residues. As DNA, the CDR3 is TGTGCCAGCAGTGCCGTAGGGAACTACGAGCAGTACTTC. Translated: CASSAVGNYEQYF.

Only one count was recorded for this clonotype. The rearrangement links TRBV7-9 to TRBJ2-3; no clear D. CDR3 length: 16 residues. Germline-derived CDR1 and CDR2 are SEHNR and FQNEAQ (reference sequence). Between the trimmed V and J ends, which lost 5 bases and 4 bases, there was a span of 19 bases. The CDR3: CASSQGVVESSDTQYF. The CDR3 bases are TGTGCCAGCAGCCAAGGAGTGGTCGAGTCATCAGATACGCAGTATTTT.

This clonotype was counted ten times or more. The chain carries TRBV11-2 and TRBJ2-1; 7 positions match TRBD2. The CDR3 loop spans 15 amino acids. Germline CDR1 is SGHAT and CDR2 is FQNNGV. The J segment lost 9 bases and the V segment lost 4 bases, leaving 12 bases of the junction unmatched. The CDR3 bases are TGTGCCAGCAGCTCCGCCTCGCGCGGGAGTGCTGAGCAGTTCTTC. Translating gives CASSSASRGSAEQFF. Using reference TRBV11-2 and TRBJ2-1 for the parts outside the CDR3, the full variable domain is EAGVAQSPRYKIIEKRQSVAFWCNPISGHATLYWYQQILGQGPKLLIQFQNNGVVDDSQLPKDRFSAERLKGVDSTLKIQPAKLEDSAVYLCASSSASRGSAEQFFGPGTRLTVL.

This clonotype was detected ten times or more. The gene calls are TRBV7-2 and TRBJ2-3; 7 bases match TRBD2. This CDR3 comprises 16 residues. V lost 5 bases and J lost 6; bases outside the gene matches: 14. Germline V lookup: CDR1 SGHTA, CDR2 FQGNSA. CDR3 coding DNA: TGTGCCAGCAGCAGGAACACCGGACTAGTTCGGGATACGCAGTATTTT. It yields the protein CASSRNTGLVRDTQYF.

The chain carries TRBV7-6 and TRBJ2-2; weak D call: TRBD2 (5 bases). V was clipped by 7 bases and J by 6 bases, with 12 bases between them. Germline lookup yields CDR1 SGHVS and CDR2 FNYEAQ. This CDR3 is 13 amino acids long. The CDR3 nucleotides read TGTGCCAGCACCTCTAGCCTGGCCGGGGAGCTGTTTTTT. Protein: CASTSSLAGELFF.

Only a few counts were recorded for this clonotype. This chain uses TRBV7-2 with TRBJ2-1, with 15 bases matching TRBD2. Trimming removed 2 bases from V and 12 bases from J; junction bases left unmatched: 8. Germline V gene data show CDR1 as SGHTA and CDR2 as FQGNSA. The CDR3 has 16 residues. The CDR3 loop reads CASSLSGLAGGPAQFF. CDR3 DNA sequence: TGTGCCAGCAGCTTATCTGGACTAGCGGGAGGGCCGGCGCAGTTCTTC.

This clonotype was seen more than once but under ten times. This chain uses TRBV20-1 with TRBJ1-2; D is unclear. The V end was cut by 6 bases, the J end by 8 bases, with 10 bases between. CDR1 is DFQATT, CDR2 SNEGSKA, per germline (reference sequence). The CDR3 is 10 residues long. CDR3 sequence: CSARVGGYTF. DNA for the CDR3: TGCAGTGCCCGGGTTGGAGGCTACACCTTC.

This clonotype was counted only a few times. The rearrangement links TRBV28 to TRBJ2-1, with 9 bases fitting TRBD1. The V gene's germline CDR1 is MDHEN and CDR2 SYDVKM. V was clipped by 2 bases and J by 8 bases; unmatched bases: 13. CDR3 length: 17 residues. Written as DNA, the CDR3 is TGTGCCAGCAGTTTACCTACCGGACAGGGGATCCGTTATGAGCAGTTCTTC. Translating gives CASSLPTGQGIRYEQFF.

This clonotype was counted only a few times. This rearrangement joins TRBV20-1 to TRBJ2-1; maybe TRBD2 (5 bases). Germline CDR1 DFQATT, CDR2 SNEGSKA (reference sequence). Trimming cost V 2 bases and J 2 bases, with 10 bases left between them. There are 14 residues in the CDR3. CDR3 nucleotides: TGCAGTGCTAGATCGGAGAGGGCCTACAATGAGCAGTTCTTC. It translates to CSARSERAYNEQFF.

This clonotype has only a few counts. J is TRBJ1-4 and V is TRBV7-9; D ambiguous. In germline, CDR1 is SEHNR, CDR2 FQNEAQ (reference sequence). V gave up 1 base and J gave up 8 bases, with 8 bases separating them. CDR3 length: 13 amino acids. CDR3: CASSLDRWEKLFF. DNA for the CDR3: TGTGCCAGCAGCTTAGATCGATGGGAAAAACTGTTTTTT.

The chain links TRBV5-1 to TRBJ2-1; 9 bases align to TRBD1. The CDR3 is 15 amino acids. V shed 5 bases, J shed 5 bases, and the junction held 8 bases outside the gene matches. Looked up from germline, CDR1 is SGHRS and CDR2 is YFSETQ. The CDR3 DNA follows: TGCGCCAGCAGTTCATCCGGGACAGGGAACAATGAGCAGTTCTTC. Its translation is CASSSSGTGNNEQFF.

This clonotype was observed a handful of times. The V call is TRBV6-2 or TRBV6-3, the J call TRBJ1-1, with 8 positions matching TRBD1. The CDR3 contains 15 residues. V lost 4 bases and J lost 0; bases outside the gene matches: 4. In germline, CDR1 is MNHEY, CDR2 SVGEGT. The CDR3 spells CASSCGQGLNTEAFF. In DNA form, the CDR3 reads TGTGCCAGCAGTTGCGGACAGGGCTTGAACACTGAAGCTTTCTTT.